The sequence of this TCR beta chain was determined in a study of T cell repertoires in cytomegalovirus infection. Study-wide background: CMV epitopes in the study were HLA-C-restricted (recently identified) and HLA-B-restricted (well studied). Matching HLA type and CMV infection were both indicated by public TCR beta signatures.

Broader study findings: The ex vivo response showed dominance by HLA-C-restricted CMV-specific TCR beta clonotypes. Cumulative frequency (of public TCR beta family members) identified carriers of CMV plus the relevant HLA.

TCRdb reprocessed the reads with MiXCR, giving one entry per CDR3 protein. Among about 920,000 distinct CDR3 sequences listed, about a third were seen once. This clonotype has just a few counts. Its target is unknown. V was pared by 1 base and J by 10 bases, with 10 bases between. CDR1 and CDR2 (germline): SGHNT, YYREEE (reference sequence). The CDR3 contains 12 residues. Sample: cultured CD8+ T cells from PBMCs, taken from culture after CMV antigen stimulation. The gene calls are TRBV5-4 and TRBJ2-3; D may be TRBD1 (5 bases). This clonotype originated in a human donor in good health (CMV status not recorded). Some clones in this sample may be carry-over from other donors' samples. The CDR3 spells CASSLYQGAQYF. CDR3 in DNA: TGTGCCAGCAGCTTGTATCAGGGTGCGCAGTATTTT.